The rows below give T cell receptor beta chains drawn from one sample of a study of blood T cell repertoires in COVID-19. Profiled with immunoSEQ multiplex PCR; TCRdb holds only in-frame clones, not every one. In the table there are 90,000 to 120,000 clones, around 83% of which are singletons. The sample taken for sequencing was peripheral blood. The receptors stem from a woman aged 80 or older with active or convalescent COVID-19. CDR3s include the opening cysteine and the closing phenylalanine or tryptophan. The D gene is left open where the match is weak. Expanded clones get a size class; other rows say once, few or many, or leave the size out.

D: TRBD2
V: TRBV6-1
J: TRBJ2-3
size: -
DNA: TGTGCCAGCAGTGAGGGGAGCGGGGGGGCCGAGGATACGCAGTATTTT
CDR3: CASSEGSGGAEDTQYF

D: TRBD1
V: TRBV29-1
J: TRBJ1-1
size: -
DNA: TGCAGCGTTCAAGACAGGGCCCAAGCTTTCTTT
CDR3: CSVQDRAQAFF

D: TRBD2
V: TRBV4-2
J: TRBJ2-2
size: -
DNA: TGTGCCAGCAGCCAATTTAGGCGGGGGTTGAACACCGGGGAGCTGTTTTTT
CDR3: CASSQFRRGLNTGELFF

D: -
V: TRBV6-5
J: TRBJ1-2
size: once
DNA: TGTGCCAGCATTTTAACAGGGAACTATGGCTACACCTTC
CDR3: CASILTGNYGYTF

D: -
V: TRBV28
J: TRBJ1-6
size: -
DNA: TGTGCCAGCAGCCGAGAGTATGCGTGGTCACCCCTCCACTTT
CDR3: CASSREYAWSPLHF

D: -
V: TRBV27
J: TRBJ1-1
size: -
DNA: TGTGCCAGCAGTTTATCCCCCGGCGGTCACACTGAAGCTTTCTTT
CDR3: CASSLSPGGHTEAFF

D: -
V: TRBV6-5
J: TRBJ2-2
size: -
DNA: TGTGCCAGCAGTTACTTAGAGGCCGGGGAGCTGTTTTTT
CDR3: CASSYLEAGELFF

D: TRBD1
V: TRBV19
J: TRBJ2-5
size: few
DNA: TGTGCCAGTAGTAGGGGACAGGGGGCTTCAGAGACCCAGTACTTC
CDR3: CASSRGQGASETQYF

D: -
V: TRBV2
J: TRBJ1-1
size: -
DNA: TGTGCCAGCAGTAAAGGGGAAGGGGGCACTGAAGCTTTCTTT
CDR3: CASSKGEGGTEAFF

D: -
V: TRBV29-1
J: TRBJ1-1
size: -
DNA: TGCAGCGTACGGACAGCCCCGAACACTGAAGCTTTCTTT
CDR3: CSVRTAPNTEAFF

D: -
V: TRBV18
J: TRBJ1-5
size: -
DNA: TGTGCCAGCTCATCAGACAGAAATCAGCCCCAGCATTTT
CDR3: CASSSDRNQPQHF

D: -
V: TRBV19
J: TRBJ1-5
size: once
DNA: TGTGCCAGTAGTATAGTCCTGGACAGATTTGGCAATCAGCCCCAGCATTTT
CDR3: CASSIVLDRFGNQPQHF

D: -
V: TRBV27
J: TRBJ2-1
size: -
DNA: TGTGCCAGCAGTACGGGATCCTACAATGAGCAGTTCTTC
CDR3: CASSTGSYNEQFF

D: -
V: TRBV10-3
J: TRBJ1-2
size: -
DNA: TGTGCCATCAGTGAGTCGAGGTCTACAGGGCCGAACTATGGCTACACCTTC
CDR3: CAISESRSTGPNYGYTF